This TCR beta chain was sequenced during a study of blood T cell repertoires in COVID-19. Turning to the study itself: T cells, B-cell-depleted T cells, or PBMCs supplied cDNA or gDNA.

In the original processing: It was from reference gene primer amplification that nucleated cell counts were estimated. Clones were sequenced by immunoSEQ multiplex PCR, and TCRdb holds only the in-frame ones, with some missing. V, J and clone size are those of that table, while D and trimming were read from the DNA. The data show about 200,000 clones, about 88% seen once. This clone was observed a single time. CDR3 length: 17 amino acids. CDR1 and CDR2 (germline): MGHRA, YSYEKL. J lost 1 base, V lost 0 bases, and 4 bases had no gene match. The chain is built from TRBV4-1 and TRBJ2-5; 11 nucleotides align to TRBD1. This clonotype originated in a man aged 50 to 59 with COVID-19, enrolled during active disease. Sequencing was performed on peripheral blood. CDR3 in DNA: TGCGCCAGCAGCCAAGATGGGACAGGGGGTCTCCAAGAGACCCAGTACTTC. Translated: CASSQDGTGGLQETQYF.